The entry that follows covers one TCR beta chain sequence. Its matching antigen is unknown. Germline V CDR1 and CDR2: SGHTA, FQGNSA. There are 13 residues in the CDR3. V dropped 3 bases and J dropped 7; count of bases not matched to a gene: 4. This specimen comes from a study of cytomegalovirus exposure and HLA in healthy donors. Study observations and caveats: In an earlier analysis, productive rearrangement rates for most beta V segments clustered near 87% or 30%. Compared with the roughly 700-donor mean, an Asian-associated ancestry cluster reportedly had fewer N-insertions, according to a later analysis. Researchers reported in a later analysis that a missense DCLRE1C variant was tied to TCR beta V- and J-gene trimming. On later analysis, the bulk of CMV-associated TCR beta chains appeared to be HLA-restricted.

PCR was performed using 60 Vbeta and 13 Jbeta primers. Clones were read by immunoSEQ multiplex PCR, and TCRdb kept only the in-frame ones, dropping some. The sample records under 200,000 clones, roughly 80% being singletons. The chain links TRBV7-2 to TRBJ2-5; 8 bases line up with TRBD2. Sequenced sample: PBMCs. This TCR derives from a woman between 18 and 29 years old in good health and CMV-seronegative. The CDR3 bases are TGTGCCAGCAGCTTGGGGCTAGCGGGGACCCAGTACTTC. It specifies CASSLGLAGTQYF.